This T cell receptor beta chain emerged from a study of blood T cell repertoires in COVID-19. Only in-frame clones appear in the TCRdb table, and some are missing; sequencing was by immunoSEQ multiplex PCR. The sample includes about 110,000 clones, 83% of them seen just once. V lost 3 bases and J lost 4, with 10 bases in between. CDR3 length: 13 amino acids. The chain links TRBV12-3 or TRBV12-4 to TRBJ2-7; D perhaps matches TRBD2 (6 bases). The sample was peripheral blood. The clonotype originates from a woman aged 60-75 years with acute or convalescent COVID-19. The CDR3 DNA follows: TGTGCCAGCAGTTTGGGGGGTCATTACGAGCAGTACTTC. It specifies CASSLGGHYEQYF.